This TCR beta chain was documented in a study of blood T cell repertoires in COVID-19. Germline-derived CDR1 and CDR2 are LGHNA and YNFKEQ. V was trimmed by 4 bases and J by 6 bases, leaving 10 bases between them. The CDR3 sequence is 13 residues long. Produced via immunoSEQ multiplex PCR; TCRdb's table is partial and in-frame only. The sample holds almost 90,000 clones, 80% to 90% seen once. The sample comprised peripheral blood. J is TRBJ1-5 and V is TRBV4-2; D is perhaps TRBD1 (5 bases). The clonotype was recovered from a man older than 75 with acute or convalescent COVID-19. CDR3 in DNA: TGTGCCAGCAGCCGGGACTTCGGTCAGCCCCAGCATTTT. As protein: CASSRDFGQPQHF.